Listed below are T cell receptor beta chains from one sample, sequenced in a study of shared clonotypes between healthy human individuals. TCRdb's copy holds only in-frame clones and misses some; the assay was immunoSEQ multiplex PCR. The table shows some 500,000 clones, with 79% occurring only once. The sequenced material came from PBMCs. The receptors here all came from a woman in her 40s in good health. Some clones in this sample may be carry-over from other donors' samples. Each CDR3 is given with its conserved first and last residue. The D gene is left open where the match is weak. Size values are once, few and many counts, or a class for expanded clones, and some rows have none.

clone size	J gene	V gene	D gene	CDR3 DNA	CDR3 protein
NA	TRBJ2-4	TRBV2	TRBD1	TGTGCCAGCAGAAGAGGGACAGCTCGAGCCAAAAACATTCAGTACTTC	CASRRGTARAKNIQYF
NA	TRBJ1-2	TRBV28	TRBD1	TGTGCCAGCAGGCCGCCGGGACAGCCCCATGGCTACACCTTC	CASRPPGQPHGYTF
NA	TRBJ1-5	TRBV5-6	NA	TGTGCCAGCAGTAACACCAATCAGCCCCAGCATTTT	CASSNTNQPQHF
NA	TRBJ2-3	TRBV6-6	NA	TGTGCCAGCAGTAGGGGACTGGGGGTGGATACGCAGTATTTT	CASSRGLGVDTQYF
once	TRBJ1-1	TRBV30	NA	TGTGCCTGGAGTGCGGCCAGAGGGGTACTCACTGAAGCTTTCTTT	CAWSAARGVLTEAFF
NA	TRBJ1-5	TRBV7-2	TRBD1	TGTGCCAGCACCGAGGACAGGGCGGGGGATCAGCCCCAGCATTTT	CASTEDRAGDQPQHF
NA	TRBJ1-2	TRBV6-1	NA	TGTGCCAGCAGTGAAGGCAGGGCGCAAGGCTATGGCTACACCTTC	CASSEGRAQGYGYTF
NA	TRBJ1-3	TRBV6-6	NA	TGTGCCAGCAGTTACTCGGGAGCTATAGGAAACACCATATATTTT	CASSYSGAIGNTIYF
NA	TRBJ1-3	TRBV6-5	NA	TGTGCCAGCAGTAAGGACAGAGACTCTGGAAACACCATATATTTT	CASSKDRDSGNTIYF
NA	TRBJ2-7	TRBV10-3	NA	TGTGCCATCAGTGATTTGGGTTACGAGCAGTACTTC	CAISDLGYEQYF
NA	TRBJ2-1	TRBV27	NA	TGTGCCAGCTCCCGGGCAGGATCCTACAATGAGCAGTTCTTC	CASSRAGSYNEQFF
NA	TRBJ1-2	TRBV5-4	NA	TGTGCCAGCAGCTTATGGGGCGGATATAACTATGGCTACACCTTC	CASSLWGGYNYGYTF
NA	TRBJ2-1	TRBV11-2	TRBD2	TGTGCCAGCAGCTTCGGACTAGCGGGGCACGCCGGACCGGTATTCTTC	CASSFGLAGHAGPVFF
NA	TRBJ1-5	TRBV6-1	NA	TGTGCCAGCACCCCCGCAGGGAGAGGGAATCAGCCCCAGCATTTT	CASTPAGRGNQPQHF
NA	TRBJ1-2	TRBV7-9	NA	TGTGCCAGCAGCCCGGACAGCTATGGCTACACCTTC	CASSPDSYGYTF
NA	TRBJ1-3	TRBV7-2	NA	TGTGCCAGCAGCTTAGTACCGGGGACTGGAAACACCATATATTTT	CASSLVPGTGNTIYF
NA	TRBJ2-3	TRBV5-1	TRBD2	TGCGCCAGCAGCTCTCGACTAGCGGGAGAGCCAGATACGCAGTATTTT	CASSSRLAGEPDTQYF
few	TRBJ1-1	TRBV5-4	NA	TGTGCCAGCAGCTTCGGGCAGGGGAACACTGAAGCTTTCTTT	CASSFGQGNTEAFF
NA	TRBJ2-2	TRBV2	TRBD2	TGTGCCAGCGCAACTAGCGGAGACGGCACCGGGGAGCTGTTTTTT	CASATSGDGTGELFF
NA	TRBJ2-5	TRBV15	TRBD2	TGTGCCACCAGCAGAGGCGGGGGGGGGACCCAGTACTTC	CATSRGGGGTQYF
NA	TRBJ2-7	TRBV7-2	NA	TGTGCCAGCAGCCCTACTAGGGGTCCCTACGAGCAGTACTTC	CASSPTRGPYEQYF
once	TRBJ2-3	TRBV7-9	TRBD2	TGTGCCAGCAGCTTGGGACTAGCGGTTAGCACAGATACGCAGTATTTT	CASSLGLAVSTDTQYF
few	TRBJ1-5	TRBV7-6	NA	TGTGCCAGCAGCTTCGAGAGCAATCAGCCCCAGCATTTT	CASSFESNQPQHF
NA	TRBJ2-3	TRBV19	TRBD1	TGTGCCAGTAGCGACAGGGGGCTGACAGATACGCAGTATTTT	CASSDRGLTDTQYF
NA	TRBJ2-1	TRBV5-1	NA	TGCGCCAGCAGCCCGGGAACAGGGAATTCCTACAATGAGCAGTTCTTC	CASSPGTGNSYNEQFF
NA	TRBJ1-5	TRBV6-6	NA	TGTGCCAGCAGTTACTCGAACTATCAGCCCCAGCATTTT	CASSYSNYQPQHF
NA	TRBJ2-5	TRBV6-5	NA	TGTGCCAGCAGCTCCAATAGGGGGGAGACCCAGTACTTC	CASSSNRGETQYF
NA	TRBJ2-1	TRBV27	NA	TGTGCCAGCAACCATAGCCCAGACTCCTACAATGAGCAGTTCTTC	CASNHSPDSYNEQFF
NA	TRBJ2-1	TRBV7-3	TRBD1	TGTGCCAGCAGCCCGGGTAACAGGGGGAATGAGCAGTTCTTC	CASSPGNRGNEQFF
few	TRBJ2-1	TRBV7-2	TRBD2	TGTGCCAGCAGCTTTAGACTAGCGGGAGCCAATGAGCAGTTCTTC	CASSFRLAGANEQFF
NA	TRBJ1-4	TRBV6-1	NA	TGTGCCAGCATCCGGGGGATTAATGAAAAACTGTTTTTT	CASIRGINEKLFF
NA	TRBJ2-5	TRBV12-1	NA	TGTGCCAGCAGCCTTGAAGAGGACGGGCGGGAGACCCAGTACTTC	CASSLEEDGRETQYF
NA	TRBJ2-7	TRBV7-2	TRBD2	TGTGCCGGAAAGGGTAGCGGGAGTTCATACGAGCAGTACTTC	CAGKGSGSSYEQYF
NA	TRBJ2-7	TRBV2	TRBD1	TGTGCCAGCAGTGAAGGTTACCGGGACAGGGGCTACGAGCAGTACTTC	CASSEGYRDRGYEQYF
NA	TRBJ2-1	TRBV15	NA	TGTGCCACCAGCAGGACTGGGGGAATACTCTCCTACAATGAGCAGTTCTTC	CATSRTGGILSYNEQFF
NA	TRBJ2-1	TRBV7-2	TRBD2	TGTGCCAGCAGCCCCAGGACTAGCGGGCTCTACAATGAGCAGTTCTTC	CASSPRTSGLYNEQFF
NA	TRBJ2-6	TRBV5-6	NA	TGTGCCAGCAGCTTTGGAAGGGCCAACGTCCTGACTTTC	CASSFGRANVLTF
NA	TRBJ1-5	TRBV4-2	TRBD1	TGTGCCAGCAGCCAAGATCGGGACAGGGAAAAGCCCCAGCATTTT	CASSQDRDREKPQHF
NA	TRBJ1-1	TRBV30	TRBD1	TGTGCCTGGAGAGGGGGCTGGAACACTGAAGCTTTCTTT	CAWRGGWNTEAFF
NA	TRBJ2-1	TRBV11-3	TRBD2	TGTGCCAGCAGCTTAGAGCCGGGACTAGCTATTGATGAGCAGTTCTTC	CASSLEPGLAIDEQFF
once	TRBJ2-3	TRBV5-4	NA	TGTGCCAGCAGCCCTGGGACGGCTAGCACAGATACGCAGTATTTT	CASSPGTASTDTQYF
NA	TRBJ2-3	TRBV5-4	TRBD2	TGTGCCAGCAGCTTGGCCACTAGCGATACAGATACGCAGTATTTT	CASSLATSDTDTQYF
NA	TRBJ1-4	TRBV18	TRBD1	TGTGCCAGCTCCCGGGACAGGAGTGAAAAACTGTTTTTT	CASSRDRSEKLFF
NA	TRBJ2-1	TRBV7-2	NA	TGTGCCAGCAGCGCGGAACTCAGCTCCTACAATGAGCAGTTCTTC	CASSAELSSYNEQFF